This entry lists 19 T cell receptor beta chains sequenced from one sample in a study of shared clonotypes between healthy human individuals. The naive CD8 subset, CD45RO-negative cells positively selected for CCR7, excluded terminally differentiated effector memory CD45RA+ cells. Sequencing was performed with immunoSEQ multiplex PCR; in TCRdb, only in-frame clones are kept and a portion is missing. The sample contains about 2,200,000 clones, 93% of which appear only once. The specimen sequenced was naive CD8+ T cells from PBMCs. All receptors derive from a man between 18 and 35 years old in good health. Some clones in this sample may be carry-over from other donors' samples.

The CDR3 is CASLMRGGGAEAFF. In nucleotides, the CDR3 is TGTGCCAGCCTTATGAGAGGGGGGGGAGCTGAAGCTTTCTTT. The rearrangement joins TRBV28 to TRBJ1-1; possibly TRBD1 for D (6 bases). The V and J ends lost 8 bases and 6 bases respectively, with 19 bases between them. Germline V gene data show CDR1 as MDHEN and CDR2 as SYDVKM. This CDR3 region has 14 residues. Full variable domain (remainder filled in from reference TRBV28 and TRBJ1-1): DVKVTQSSRYLVKRTGEKVFLECVQDMDHENMFWYRQDPGLGLRLIYFSYDVKMKEKGDIPEGYSVSREKKERFSLILESASTNQTSMYLCASLMRGGGAEAFFGQGTRLTVV.

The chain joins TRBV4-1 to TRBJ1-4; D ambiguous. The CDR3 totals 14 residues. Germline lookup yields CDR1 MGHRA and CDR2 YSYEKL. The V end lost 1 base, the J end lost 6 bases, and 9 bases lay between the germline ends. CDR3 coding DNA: TGCGCCAGCAGCCAAGCAGATCGGGATGAAAAACTGTTTTTT. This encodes CASSQADRDEKLFF.

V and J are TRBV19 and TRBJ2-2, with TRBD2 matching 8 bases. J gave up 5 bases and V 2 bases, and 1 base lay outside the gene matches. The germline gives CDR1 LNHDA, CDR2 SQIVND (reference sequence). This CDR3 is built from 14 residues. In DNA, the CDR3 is TGTGCCAGTAGTATAACGGGAGGGACCGGGGAGCTGTTTTTT. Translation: CASSITGGTGELFF.

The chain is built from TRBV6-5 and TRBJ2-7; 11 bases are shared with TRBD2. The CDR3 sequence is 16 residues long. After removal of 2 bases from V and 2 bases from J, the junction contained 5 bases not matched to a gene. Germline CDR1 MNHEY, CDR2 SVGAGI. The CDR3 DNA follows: TGTGCCAGCAGTTACGTACTAGCGGGAGAAGCCTACGAGCAGTACTTC. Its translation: CASSYVLAGEAYEQYF.

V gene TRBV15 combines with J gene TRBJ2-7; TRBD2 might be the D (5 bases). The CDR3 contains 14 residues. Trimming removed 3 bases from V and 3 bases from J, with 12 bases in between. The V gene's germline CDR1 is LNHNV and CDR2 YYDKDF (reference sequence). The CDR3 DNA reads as TGTGCCACCAGCAGCCCTGATCGGGGCTACGAGCAGTACTTC. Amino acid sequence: CATSSPDRGYEQYF.

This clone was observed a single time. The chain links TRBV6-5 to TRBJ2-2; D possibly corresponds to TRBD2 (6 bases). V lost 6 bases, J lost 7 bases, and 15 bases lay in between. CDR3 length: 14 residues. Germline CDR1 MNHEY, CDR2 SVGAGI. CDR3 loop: CASSPPRESGELFF. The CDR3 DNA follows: TGTGCCAGCAGCCCCCCCCGGGAGAGCGGGGAGCTGTTTTTT.

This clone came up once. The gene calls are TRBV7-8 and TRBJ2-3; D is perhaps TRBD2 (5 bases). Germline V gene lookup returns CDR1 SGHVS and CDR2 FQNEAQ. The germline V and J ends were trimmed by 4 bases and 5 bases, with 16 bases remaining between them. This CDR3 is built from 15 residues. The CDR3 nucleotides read TGTGCCAGCAGCTCCCCCGGGATACTAAAAGATACGCAGTATTTT. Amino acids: CASSSPGILKDTQYF.

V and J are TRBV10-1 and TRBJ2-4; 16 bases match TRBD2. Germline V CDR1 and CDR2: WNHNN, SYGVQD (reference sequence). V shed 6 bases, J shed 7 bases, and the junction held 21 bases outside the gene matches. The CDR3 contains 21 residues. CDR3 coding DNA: TGCGCCAGCAGCCCATCGGGGGGCCGGGGACTAGCGGGAGGGCCCGTCAACATTCAGTACTTC. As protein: CASSPSGGRGLAGGPVNIQYF.

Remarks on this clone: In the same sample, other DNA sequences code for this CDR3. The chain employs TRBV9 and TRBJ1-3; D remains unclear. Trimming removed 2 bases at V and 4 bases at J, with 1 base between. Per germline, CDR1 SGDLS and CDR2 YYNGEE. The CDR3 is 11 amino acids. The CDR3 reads CASSVGNTIYF. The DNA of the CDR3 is TGTGCCAGCAGCGTGGGAAACACCATATATTTT.

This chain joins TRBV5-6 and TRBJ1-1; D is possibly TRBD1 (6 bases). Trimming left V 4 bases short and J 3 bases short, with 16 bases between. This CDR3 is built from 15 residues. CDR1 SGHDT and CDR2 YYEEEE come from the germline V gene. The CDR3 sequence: CASSVTGGGHTEAFF. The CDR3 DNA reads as TGTGCCAGCAGCGTTACGGGGGGCGGCCACACTGAAGCTTTCTTT.

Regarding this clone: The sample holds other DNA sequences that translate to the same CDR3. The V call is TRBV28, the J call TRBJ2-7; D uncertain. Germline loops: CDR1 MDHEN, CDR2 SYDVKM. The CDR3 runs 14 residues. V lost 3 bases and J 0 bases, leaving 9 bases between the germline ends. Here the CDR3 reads CASSLAGSSYEQYF. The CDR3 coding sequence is TGTGCCAGCAGTTTGGCAGGAAGCTCCTACGAGCAGTACTTC. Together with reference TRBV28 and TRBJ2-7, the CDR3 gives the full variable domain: DVKVTQSSRYLVKRTGEKVFLECVQDMDHENMFWYRQDPGLGLRLIYFSYDVKMKEKGDIPEGYSVSREKKERFSLILESASTNQTSMYLCASSLAGSSYEQYFGPGTRLTVT.

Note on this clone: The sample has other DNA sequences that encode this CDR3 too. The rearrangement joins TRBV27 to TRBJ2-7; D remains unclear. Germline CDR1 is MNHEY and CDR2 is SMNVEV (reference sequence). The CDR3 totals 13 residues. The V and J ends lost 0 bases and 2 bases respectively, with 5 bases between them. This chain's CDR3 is CASSLSETYEQYF. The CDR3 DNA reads TGTGCCAGCAGTTTATCTGAAACCTACGAGCAGTACTTC.

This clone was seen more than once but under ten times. DNA for the CDR3: TGTGCCACCAGCAGTAGAGGGGGCGGGACTGAAGCTTTCTTT. It encodes CATSSRGGGTEAFF. V gene TRBV15 combines with J gene TRBJ1-1; 7 bases align to TRBD1. This CDR3 has 14 residues. V lost 3 bases and J lost 5; bases outside the gene matches: 6. Looked up from germline, CDR1 is LNHNV and CDR2 is YYDKDF (reference sequence).

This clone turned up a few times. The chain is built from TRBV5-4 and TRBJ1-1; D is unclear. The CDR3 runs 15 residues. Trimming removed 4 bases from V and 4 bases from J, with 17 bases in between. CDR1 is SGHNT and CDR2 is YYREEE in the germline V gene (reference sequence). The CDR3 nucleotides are TGTGCCAGCAGCCCTCGATCGGGTCGAATCACTGAAGCTTTCTTT. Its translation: CASSPRSGRITEAFF. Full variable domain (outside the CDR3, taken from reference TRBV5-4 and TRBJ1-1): ETGVTQSPTHLIKTRGQQVTLRCSSQSGHNTVSWYQQALGQGPQFIFQYYREEENGRGNFPPRFSGLQFPNYSSELNVNALELDDSALYLCASSPRSGRITEAFFGQGTRLTVV.

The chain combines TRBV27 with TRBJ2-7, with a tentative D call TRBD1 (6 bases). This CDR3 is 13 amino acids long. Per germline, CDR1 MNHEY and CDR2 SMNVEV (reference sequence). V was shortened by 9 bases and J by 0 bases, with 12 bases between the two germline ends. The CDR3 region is CASSDRNSYEQYF. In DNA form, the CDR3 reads TGTGCCAGTTCCGACAGGAACTCCTACGAGCAGTACTTC.

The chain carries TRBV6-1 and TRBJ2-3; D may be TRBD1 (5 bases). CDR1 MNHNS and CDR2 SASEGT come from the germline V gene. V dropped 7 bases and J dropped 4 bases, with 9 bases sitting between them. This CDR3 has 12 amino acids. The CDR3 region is CASTQGSDTQYF. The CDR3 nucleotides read TGTGCCAGCACCCAGGGTTCAGATACGCAGTATTTT.

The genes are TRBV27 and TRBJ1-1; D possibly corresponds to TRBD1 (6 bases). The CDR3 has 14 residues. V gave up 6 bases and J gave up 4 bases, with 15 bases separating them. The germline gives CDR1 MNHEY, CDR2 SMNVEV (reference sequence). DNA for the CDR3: TGTGCCAGCAGCAAAGGGGGTATGAGCACTGAAGCTTTCTTT. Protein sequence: CASSKGGMSTEAFF.

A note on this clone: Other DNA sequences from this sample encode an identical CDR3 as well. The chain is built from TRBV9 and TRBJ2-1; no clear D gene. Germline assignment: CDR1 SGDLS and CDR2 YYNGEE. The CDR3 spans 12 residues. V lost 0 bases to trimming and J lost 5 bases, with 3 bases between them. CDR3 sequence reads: CASSVVNNEQFF. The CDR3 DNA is TGTGCCAGCAGCGTAGTCAACAATGAGCAGTTCTTC.

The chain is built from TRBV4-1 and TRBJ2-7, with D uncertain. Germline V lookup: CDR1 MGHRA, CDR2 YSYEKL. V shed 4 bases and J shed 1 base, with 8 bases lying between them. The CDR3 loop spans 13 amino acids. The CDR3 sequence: CASSRGVSYEQYF. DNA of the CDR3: TGCGCCAGCAGCCGAGGAGTTTCCTACGAGCAGTACTTC.